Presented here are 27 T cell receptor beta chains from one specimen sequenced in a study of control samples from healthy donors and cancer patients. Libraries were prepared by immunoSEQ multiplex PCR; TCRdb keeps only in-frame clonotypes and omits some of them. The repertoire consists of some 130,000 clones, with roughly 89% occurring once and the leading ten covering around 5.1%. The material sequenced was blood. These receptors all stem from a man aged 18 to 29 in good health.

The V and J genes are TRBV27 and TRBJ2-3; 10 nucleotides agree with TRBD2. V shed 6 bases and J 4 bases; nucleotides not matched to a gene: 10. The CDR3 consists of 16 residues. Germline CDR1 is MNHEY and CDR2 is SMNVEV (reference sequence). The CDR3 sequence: CASSGLAESWADTQYF. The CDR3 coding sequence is TGTGCCAGCAGCGGACTAGCGGAGTCTTGGGCAGATACGCAGTATTTT.

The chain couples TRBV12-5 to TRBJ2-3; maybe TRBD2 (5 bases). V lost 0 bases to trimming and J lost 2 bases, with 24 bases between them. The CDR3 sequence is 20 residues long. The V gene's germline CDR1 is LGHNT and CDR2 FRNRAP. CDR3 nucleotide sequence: TGTGCTAGTGGTTTGGTACTTGGGATTCAGCGCACGGGGAACACAGATACGCAGTATTTT. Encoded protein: CASGLVLGIQRTGNTDTQYF. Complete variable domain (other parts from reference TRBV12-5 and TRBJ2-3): DARVTQTPRHKVTEMGQEVTMRCQPILGHNTVFWYRQTMMQGLELLAYFRNRAPLDDSGMPKDRFSAEMPDATLATLKIQPSEPRDSAVYFCASGLVLGIQRTGNTDTQYFGPGTRLTVL.

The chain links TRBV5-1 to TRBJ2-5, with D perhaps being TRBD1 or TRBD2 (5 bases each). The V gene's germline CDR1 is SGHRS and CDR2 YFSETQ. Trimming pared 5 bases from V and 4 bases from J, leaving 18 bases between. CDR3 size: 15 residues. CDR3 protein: CASRQVGESGETQYF. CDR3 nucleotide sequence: TGCGCCAGCAGACAGGTAGGGGAGTCCGGAGAGACCCAGTACTTC.

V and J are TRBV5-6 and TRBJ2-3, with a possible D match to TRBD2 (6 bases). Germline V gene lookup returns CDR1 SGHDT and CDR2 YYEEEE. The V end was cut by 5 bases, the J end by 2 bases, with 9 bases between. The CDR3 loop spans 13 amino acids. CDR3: CASRGLDTDTQYF. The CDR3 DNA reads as TGTGCCAGCAGGGGACTGGACACAGATACGCAGTATTTT.

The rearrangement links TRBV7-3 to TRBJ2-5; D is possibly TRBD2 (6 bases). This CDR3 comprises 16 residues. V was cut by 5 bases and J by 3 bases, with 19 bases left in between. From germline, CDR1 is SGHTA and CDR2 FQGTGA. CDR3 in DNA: TGTGCCAGCAGCGCCCAAGCCGCGGGACGGGAAGAGACCCAGTACTTC. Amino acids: CASSAQAAGREETQYF.

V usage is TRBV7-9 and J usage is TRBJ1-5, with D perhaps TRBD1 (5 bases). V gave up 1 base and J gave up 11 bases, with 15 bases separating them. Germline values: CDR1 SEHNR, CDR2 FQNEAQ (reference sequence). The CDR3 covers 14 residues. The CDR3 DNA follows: TGTGCCAGCAGCTTAGATTTGGGCCGAGGGGCCCAGCATTTT. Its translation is CASSLDLGRGAQHF.

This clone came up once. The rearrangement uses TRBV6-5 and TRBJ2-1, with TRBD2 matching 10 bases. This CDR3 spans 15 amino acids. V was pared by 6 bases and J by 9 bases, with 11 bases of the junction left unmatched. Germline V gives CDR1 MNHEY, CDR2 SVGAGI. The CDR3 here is CASSLSSGGLLEQFF. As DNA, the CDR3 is TGTGCCAGCAGCCTCTCTAGCGGGGGTCTACTTGAGCAGTTCTTC.

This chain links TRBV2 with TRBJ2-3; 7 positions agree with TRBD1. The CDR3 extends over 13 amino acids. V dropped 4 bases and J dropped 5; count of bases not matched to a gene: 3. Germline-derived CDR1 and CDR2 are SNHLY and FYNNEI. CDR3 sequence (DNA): TGTGCCAGCAGTGGGACAGGCGAAGATACGCAGTATTTT. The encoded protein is CASSGTGEDTQYF.

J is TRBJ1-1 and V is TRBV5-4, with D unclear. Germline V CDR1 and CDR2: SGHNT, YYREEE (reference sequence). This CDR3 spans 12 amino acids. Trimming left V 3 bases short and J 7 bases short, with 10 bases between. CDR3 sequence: CASSWGEDEAFF. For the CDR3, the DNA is TGTGCCAGCAGCTGGGGAGAGGATGAAGCTTTCTTT.

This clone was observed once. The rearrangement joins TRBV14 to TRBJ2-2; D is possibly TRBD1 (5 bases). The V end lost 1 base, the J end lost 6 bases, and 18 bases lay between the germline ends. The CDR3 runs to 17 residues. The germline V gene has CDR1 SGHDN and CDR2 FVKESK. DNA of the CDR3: TGTGCCAGCAGCCAAGTCTACCGGCAGGGTTACCCCGGGGAGCTGTTTTTT. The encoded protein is CASSQVYRQGYPGELFF.

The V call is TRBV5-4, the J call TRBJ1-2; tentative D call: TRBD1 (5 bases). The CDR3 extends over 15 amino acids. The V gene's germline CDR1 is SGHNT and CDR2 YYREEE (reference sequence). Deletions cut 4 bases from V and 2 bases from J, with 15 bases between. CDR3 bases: TGTGCCAGCAGCGCCCTCGGAGGGACCAACTATGGCTACACCTTC. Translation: CASSALGGTNYGYTF.

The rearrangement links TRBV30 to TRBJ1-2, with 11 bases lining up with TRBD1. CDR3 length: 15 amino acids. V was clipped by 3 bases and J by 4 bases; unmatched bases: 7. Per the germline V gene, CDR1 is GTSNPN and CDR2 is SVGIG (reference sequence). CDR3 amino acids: CAWRGGQGAGYGYTF. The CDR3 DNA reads TGTGCCTGGAGGGGCGGACAGGGGGCCGGCTATGGCTACACCTTC.

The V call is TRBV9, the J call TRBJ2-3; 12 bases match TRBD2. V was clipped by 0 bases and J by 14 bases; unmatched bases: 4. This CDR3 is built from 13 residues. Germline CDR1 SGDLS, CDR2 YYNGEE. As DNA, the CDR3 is TGTGCCAGCAGCGTAGGCGGACTAGCGGGAATGTATTTT. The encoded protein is CASSVGGLAGMYF.

CDR3 sequence reads: CASSLAGRGVPDTQYF. For the CDR3, the DNA is TGTGCCAGCAGCTTAGCCGGGAGGGGAGTGCCAGATACGCAGTATTTT. The rearrangement links TRBV11-2 to TRBJ2-3; the match to TRBD2 covers 8 bases. Germline values: CDR1 SGHAT, CDR2 FQNNGV. The CDR3 has 16 amino acids. V was pared by 1 base and J by 4 bases, with 7 bases of the junction left unmatched.

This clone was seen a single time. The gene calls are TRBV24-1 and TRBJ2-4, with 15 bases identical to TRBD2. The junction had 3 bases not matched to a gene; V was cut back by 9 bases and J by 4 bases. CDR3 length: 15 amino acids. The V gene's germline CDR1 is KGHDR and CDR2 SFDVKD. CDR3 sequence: CATWTSGGVKNIQYF. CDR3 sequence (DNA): TGTGCCACCTGGACTAGCGGGGGGGTAAAAAACATTCAGTACTTC.

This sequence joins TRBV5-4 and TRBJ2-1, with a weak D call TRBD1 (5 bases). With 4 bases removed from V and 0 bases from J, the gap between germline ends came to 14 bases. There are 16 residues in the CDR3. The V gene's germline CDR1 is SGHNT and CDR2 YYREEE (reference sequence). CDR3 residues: CASSPQGASSYNEQFF. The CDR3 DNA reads TGTGCCAGCAGCCCCCAAGGGGCCAGCTCCTACAATGAGCAGTTCTTC. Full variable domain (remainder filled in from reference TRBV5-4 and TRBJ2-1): ETGVTQSPTHLIKTRGQQVTLRCSSQSGHNTVSWYQQALGQGPQFIFQYYREEENGRGNFPPRFSGLQFPNYSSELNVNALELDDSALYLCASSPQGASSYNEQFFGPGTRLTVL.

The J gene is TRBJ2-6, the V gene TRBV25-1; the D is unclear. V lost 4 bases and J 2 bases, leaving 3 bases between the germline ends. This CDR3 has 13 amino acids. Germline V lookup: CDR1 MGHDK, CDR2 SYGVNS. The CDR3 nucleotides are TGTGCCAGCAGTGGCACTGGGGCCAACGTCCTGACTTTC. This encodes CASSGTGANVLTF.

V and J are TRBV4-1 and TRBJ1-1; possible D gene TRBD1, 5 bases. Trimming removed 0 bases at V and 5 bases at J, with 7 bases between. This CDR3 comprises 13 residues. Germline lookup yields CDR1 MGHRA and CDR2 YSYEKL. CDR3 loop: CASSQEGRTEAFF. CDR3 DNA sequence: TGCGCCAGCAGCCAAGAGGGACGGACTGAAGCTTTCTTT.

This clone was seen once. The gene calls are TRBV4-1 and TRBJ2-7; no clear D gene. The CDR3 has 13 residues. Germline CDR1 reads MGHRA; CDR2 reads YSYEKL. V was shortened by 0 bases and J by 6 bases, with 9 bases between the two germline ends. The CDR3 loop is CASSQDIEREQYF. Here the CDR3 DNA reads TGCGCCAGCAGCCAAGACATCGAACGCGAGCAGTACTTC.

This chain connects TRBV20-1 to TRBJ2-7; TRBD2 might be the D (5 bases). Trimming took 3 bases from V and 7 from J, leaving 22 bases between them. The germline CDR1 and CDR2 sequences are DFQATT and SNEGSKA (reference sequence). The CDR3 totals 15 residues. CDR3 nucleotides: TGCAGTGCTAGTGAAGGGAGCAAGAGTATGGAGGAGCAGTACTTC. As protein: CSASEGSKSMEEQYF.

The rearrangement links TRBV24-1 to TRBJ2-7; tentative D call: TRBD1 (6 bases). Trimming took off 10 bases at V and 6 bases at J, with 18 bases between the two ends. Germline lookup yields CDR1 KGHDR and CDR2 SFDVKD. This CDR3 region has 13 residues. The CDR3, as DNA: TGTGCCACAGCCGAGGACAGTCAATCCGAGCAGTACTTC. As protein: CATAEDSQSEQYF.

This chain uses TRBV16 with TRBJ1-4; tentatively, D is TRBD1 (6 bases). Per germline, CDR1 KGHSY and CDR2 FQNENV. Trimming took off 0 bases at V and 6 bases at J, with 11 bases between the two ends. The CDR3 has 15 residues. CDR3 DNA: TGTGCCAGCAGCCAATCCACAGGGTTTGATGAAAAACTGTTTTTT. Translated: CASSQSTGFDEKLFF.

Here the CDR3 reads CASSQGLAGGYEQYF. CDR3 nucleotide sequence: TGTGCCAGCAGCCAAGGACTAGCGGGGGGTTACGAGCAGTACTTC. The chain links TRBV3-1 (or the pseudogene TRBV3-2) to TRBJ2-7; 13 bases map to TRBD2. Per germline, CDR1 LGHDT and CDR2 YNNKEL (reference sequence). V was pared by 1 base and J by 4 bases, with 1 base of the junction left unmatched. The CDR3 is 15 amino acids.

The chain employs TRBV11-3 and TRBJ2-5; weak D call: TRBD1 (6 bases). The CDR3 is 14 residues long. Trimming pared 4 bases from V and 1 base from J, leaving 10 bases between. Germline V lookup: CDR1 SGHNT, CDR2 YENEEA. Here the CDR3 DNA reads TGTGCCAGCAGCTCAAGGACAGCCCAAGAGACCCAGTACTTC. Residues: CASSSRTAQETQYF.

CDR3 nucleotide sequence: TGTGCCACCAGTGGACAGGGTCAGCCCCAGCATTTT. Protein sequence: CATSGQGQPQHF. The chain is built from TRBV24-1 and TRBJ1-5, with 7 nucleotides matching TRBD1. CDR1 and CDR2 from the germline V gene are KGHDR and SFDVKD. J gave up 6 bases and V 5 bases, and 0 bases lay outside the gene matches. This CDR3 region has 12 residues.

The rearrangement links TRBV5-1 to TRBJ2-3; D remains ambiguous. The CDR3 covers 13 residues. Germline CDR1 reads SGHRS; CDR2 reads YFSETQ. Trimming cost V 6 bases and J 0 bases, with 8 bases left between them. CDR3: CASTGNSTDTQYF. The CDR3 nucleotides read TGCGCCAGCACCGGTAATAGCACAGATACGCAGTATTTT.

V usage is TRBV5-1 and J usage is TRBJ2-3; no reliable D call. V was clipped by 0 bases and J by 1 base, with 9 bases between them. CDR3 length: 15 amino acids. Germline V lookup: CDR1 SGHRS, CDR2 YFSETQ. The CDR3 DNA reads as TGCGCCAGCAGCTTGGTCCTACCACGCACAGATACGCAGTATTTT. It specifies CASSLVLPRTDTQYF.